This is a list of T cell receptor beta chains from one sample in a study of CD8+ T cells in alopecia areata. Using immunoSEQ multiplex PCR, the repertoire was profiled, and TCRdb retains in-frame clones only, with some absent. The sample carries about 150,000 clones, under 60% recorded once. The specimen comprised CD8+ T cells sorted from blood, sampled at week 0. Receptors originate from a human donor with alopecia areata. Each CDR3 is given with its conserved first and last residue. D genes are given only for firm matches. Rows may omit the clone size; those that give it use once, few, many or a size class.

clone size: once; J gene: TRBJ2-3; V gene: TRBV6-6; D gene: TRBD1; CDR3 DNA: TGTGCCAGCAGTCTCGGGACAGGGGGCGCAGATACGCAGTATTTT; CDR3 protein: CASSLGTGGADTQYF
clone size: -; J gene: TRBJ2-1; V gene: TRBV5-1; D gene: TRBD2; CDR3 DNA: TGCGCCAGCAGCTGGGCTAGCGGGGGAACCTACAATGAGCAGTTCTTC; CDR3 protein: CASSWASGGTYNEQFF
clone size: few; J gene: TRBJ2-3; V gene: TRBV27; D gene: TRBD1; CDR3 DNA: TGTGCCAGCAGTTCCCGGGACAGACCTTCCGATACGCAGTATTTT; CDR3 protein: CASSSRDRPSDTQYF
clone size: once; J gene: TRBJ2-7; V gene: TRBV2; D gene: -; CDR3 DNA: TGTGCCAGTGGTCGGGCAGGGGTCGACGAGCAGTACTTC; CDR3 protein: CASGRAGVDEQYF
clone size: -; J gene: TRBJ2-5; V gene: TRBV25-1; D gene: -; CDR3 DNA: TGTGCCAGCAGTGAAAACCGGGAGTACCAAGAGACCCAGTACTTC; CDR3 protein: CASSENREYQETQYF
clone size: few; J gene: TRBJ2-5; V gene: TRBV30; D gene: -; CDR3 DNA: TGTGCCTGGAGTGTAGCTCTGGTCAGGCAAGAGACCCAGTACTTC; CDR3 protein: CAWSVALVRQETQYF
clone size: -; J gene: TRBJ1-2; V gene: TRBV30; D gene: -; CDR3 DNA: TGTGCCTGGATGAGCAGGGTAATCGATGGCTACACCTTC; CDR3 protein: CAWMSRVIDGYTF
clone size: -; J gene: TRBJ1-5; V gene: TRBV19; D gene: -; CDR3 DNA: TGTGCCAGTAGTATAGGCGGGAGGGAGCCCCAGCATTTT; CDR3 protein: CASSIGGREPQHF
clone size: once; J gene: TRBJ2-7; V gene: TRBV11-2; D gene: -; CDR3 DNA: TGTGCCAGCAGCTTAGGAAATAGCCCGTCCCAGGACGAGCAGTACTTC; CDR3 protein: CASSLGNSPSQDEQYF
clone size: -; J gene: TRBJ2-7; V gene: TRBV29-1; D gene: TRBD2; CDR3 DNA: TGCAGCGTTGAAGGCCCTAGCGGGTCCTCCTACGAGCAGTACTTC; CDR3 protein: CSVEGPSGSSYEQYF
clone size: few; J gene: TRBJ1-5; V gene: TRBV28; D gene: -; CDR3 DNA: TGTGCCAGCAGTTTATTCAGAGGTCAGCCCCAGCATTTT; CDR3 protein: CASSLFRGQPQHF
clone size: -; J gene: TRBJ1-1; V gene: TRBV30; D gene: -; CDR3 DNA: TGTGCCTGGAGTTCGTCTGCAAGGAGCACTGAAGCTTTCTTT; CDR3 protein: CAWSSSARSTEAFF
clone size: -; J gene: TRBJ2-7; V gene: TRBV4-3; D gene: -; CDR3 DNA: TGCGCCAGCAGCCAAAACCTCCAGGGATACGAGCAGTACTTC; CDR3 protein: CASSQNLQGYEQYF
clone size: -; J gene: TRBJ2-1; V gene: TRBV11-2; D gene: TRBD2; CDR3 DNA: TGTGCCAGCAGCTTAGAGTACGGTAGAAGCGGGGGACCTTACAATGAGCAGTTCTTC; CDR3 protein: CASSLEYGRSGGPYNEQFF
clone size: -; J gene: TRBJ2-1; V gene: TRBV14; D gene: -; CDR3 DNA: TGTGCCAGCAGCCCCGGCTGGAATGAGCAGTTCTTC; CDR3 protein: CASSPGWNEQFF
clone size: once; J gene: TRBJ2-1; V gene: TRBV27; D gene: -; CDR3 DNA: TGTGCCAGCAGTTTAGGTGGGGGCGGGTTCGAGTACAATGAGCAGTTCTTC; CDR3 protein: CASSLGGGGFEYNEQFF
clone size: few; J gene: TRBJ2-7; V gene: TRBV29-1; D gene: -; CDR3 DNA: TGCAGCGTTAGAGGCGGAGGGTCCTACGAGCAGTACTTC; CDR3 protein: CSVRGGGSYEQYF
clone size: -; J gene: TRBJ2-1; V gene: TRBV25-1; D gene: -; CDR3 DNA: TGTGCCAGCAGTGATTCCAGGATCAATGAGCAGTTCTTC; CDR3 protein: CASSDSRINEQFF
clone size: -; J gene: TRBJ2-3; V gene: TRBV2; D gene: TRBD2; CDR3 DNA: TGTGCCAGCAGTGAAAGGGCGGGGGGGCCTCTCAGGGCAGATACGCAGTATTTT; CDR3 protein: CASSERAGGPLRADTQYF
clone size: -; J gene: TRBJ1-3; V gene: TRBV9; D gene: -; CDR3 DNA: TGTGCCAGCAGCGGGATCGATTTCTCTGGAAACACCATATATTTT; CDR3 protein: CASSGIDFSGNTIYF
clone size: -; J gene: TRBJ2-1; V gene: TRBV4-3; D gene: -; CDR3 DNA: TGCGCCAGCAGCCAAGATCGCGATGAGCAGTTCTTC; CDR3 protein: CASSQDRDEQFF
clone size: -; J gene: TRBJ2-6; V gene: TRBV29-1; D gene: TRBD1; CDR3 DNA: TGCAGCGTTATAACCGGGACAGGTCACACGGGGGCCAACGTCCTGACTTTC; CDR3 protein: CSVITGTGHTGANVLTF
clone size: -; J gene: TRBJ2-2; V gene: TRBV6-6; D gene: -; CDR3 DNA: TGTGCCAGCAGTTACTCGATATTCAACGGGGAGCTGTTTTTT; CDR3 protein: CASSYSIFNGELFF
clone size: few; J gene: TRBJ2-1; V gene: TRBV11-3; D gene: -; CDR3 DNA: TGTGCCAGCAGCTTAGATCGAAGGAGCTCCTACAATGAGCAGTTCTTC; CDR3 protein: CASSLDRRSSYNEQFF
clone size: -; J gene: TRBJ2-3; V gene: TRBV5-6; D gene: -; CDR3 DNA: TGTGCCAGCAGCTTGACCAGGGGCGATGATACGCAGTATTTT; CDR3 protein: CASSLTRGDDTQYF
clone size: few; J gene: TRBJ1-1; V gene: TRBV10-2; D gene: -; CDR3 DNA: TGCGCCAGCAGTGAACTTGGAACTGAAGCTTTCTTT; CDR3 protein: CASSELGTEAFF
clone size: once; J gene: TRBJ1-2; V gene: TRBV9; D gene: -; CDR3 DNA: TGTGCCAGCAGCGCGGACAGAGAAACCACTAACTATGGCTACACCTTC; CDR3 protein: CASSADRETTNYGYTF
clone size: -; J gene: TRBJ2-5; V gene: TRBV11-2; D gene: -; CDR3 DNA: TGTGCCAGCACACATTGGGACTTCTTGGAGACCCAGTACTTC; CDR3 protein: CASTHWDFLETQYF
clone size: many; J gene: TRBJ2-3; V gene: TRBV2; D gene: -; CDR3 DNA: TGTGCCAGCAGTGAAGAGTGGGGTAGGACAGATACGCAGTATTTT; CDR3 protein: CASSEEWGRTDTQYF
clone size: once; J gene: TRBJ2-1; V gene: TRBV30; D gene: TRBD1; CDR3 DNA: TGTGCCTGGAGACCGGGACAGACCTACAATGAGCAGTTCTTC; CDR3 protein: CAWRPGQTYNEQFF
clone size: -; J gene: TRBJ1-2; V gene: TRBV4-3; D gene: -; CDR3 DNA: TGCGCCAGCAGCCAAGATCAGCAGAGGGCTGGAGGCTACACCTTC; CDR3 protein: CASSQDQQRAGGYTF
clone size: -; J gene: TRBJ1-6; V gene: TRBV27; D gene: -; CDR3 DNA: TGTGCCAGCCGGGACGGGCGTTTAGGATCCCTCCACTTT; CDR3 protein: CASRDGRLGSLHF
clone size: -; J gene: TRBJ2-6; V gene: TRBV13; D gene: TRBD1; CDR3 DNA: TGTGCCAGCAGCTTTACTGGACAGGGGGCTGGGGCCAACGTCCTGACTTTC; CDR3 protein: CASSFTGQGAGANVLTF
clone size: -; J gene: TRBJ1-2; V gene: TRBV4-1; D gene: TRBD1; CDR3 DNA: TGCGCCAGCAGCCAAGAGGAGGACAGGAGAAATGGCTACACCTTC; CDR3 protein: CASSQEEDRRNGYTF
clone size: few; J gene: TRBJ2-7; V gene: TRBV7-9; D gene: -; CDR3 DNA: TGTGCCAGCAGCCCCGACAGAAACTACGAGCAGTACTTC; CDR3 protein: CASSPDRNYEQYF
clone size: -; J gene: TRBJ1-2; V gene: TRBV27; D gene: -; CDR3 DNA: TGTGCCAGCAGTTTAAGGGGAGCCAGGGTGGATGGCTACACCTTC; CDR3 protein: CASSLRGARVDGYTF
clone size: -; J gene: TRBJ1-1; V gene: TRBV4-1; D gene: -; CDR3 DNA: TGCGCCAGCAGCCAAGTAGTGAGGGGCACTGAAGCTTTCTTT; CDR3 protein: CASSQVVRGTEAFF
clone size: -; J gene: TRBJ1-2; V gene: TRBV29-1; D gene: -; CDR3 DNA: TGCAGCGCTGGGACGGGTTATGGCTACACCTTC; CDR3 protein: CSAGTGYGYTF
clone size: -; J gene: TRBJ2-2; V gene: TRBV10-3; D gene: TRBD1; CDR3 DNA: TGTGCCATCAGTTGGGAAGGACAGGGGACCGGGGAGCTGTTTTTT; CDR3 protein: CAISWEGQGTGELFF
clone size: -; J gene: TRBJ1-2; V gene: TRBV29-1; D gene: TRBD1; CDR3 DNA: TGCAGCGTTAAGGGAGGGGGCGAGAATAACTATGGCTACACCTTC; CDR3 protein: CSVKGGGENNYGYTF
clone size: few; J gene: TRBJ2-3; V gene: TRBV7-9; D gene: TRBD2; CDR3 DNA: TGTGCCAGCAGCTTTGTAGCGGGCCCCACAGATACGCAGTATTTT; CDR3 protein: CASSFVAGPTDTQYF
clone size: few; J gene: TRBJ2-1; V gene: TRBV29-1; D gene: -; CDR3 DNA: TGCAGCGCCGGAGCAGGGACCTACAATGAGCAGTTCTTC; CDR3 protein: CSAGAGTYNEQFF
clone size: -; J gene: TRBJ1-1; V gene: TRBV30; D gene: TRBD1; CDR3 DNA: TGTGCCTGGAAGCACCGAGACAGGGGGTTCACTGAAGCTTTCTTT; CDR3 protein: CAWKHRDRGFTEAFF
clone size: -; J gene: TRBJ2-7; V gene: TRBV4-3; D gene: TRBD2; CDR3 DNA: TGCGCCAGCAGCCAAGACGGGGGGGTATCCTACGAGCAGTACTTC; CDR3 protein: CASSQDGGVSYEQYF
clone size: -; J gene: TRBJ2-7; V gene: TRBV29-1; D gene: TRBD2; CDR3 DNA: TGCAGCGTTGTTTTCCCGGGAGGCTACGAGCAGTACTTC; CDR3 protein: CSVVFPGGYEQYF
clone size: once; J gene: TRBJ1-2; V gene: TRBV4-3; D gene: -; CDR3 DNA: TGCGCCAGCAGCCAAGGGTTGCGGGGTGGCTACACCTTC; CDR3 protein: CASSQGLRGGYTF
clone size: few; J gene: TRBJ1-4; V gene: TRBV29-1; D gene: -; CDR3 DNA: TGCAGCGCCCACAATGGGGGGGAAAAACTGTTTTTT; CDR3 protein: CSAHNGGEKLFF
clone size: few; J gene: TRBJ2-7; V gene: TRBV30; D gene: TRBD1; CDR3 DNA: TGTGCCCTATTGGAGCCTGGACAGGGGGCTCTCTACGAGCAGTACTTC; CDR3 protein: CALLEPGQGALYEQYF
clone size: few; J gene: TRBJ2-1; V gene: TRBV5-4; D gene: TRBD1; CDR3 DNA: TGTGCCAGCAGCTTGTGGGCCGGGACAGGGAATGAGCAGTTCTTC; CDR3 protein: CASSLWAGTGNEQFF
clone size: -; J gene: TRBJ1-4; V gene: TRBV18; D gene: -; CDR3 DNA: TGTGCCAGCTCACCTGCCGGGACCGGGCGGGAAAAACTGTTTTTT; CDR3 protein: CASSPAGTGREKLFF
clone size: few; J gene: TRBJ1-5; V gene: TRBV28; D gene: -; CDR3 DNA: TGTGCCAGCAGTCCGTCCTCCCGTCAGCCCCAGCATTTT; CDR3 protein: CASSPSSRQPQHF
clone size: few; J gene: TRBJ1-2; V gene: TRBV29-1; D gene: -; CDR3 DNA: TGCAGCGTCGCCCTGGGGCTAGAGGGCTACACCTTC; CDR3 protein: CSVALGLEGYTF
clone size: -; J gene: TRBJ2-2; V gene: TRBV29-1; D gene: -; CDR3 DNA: TGCAGCGTTGAATGGCCATCGGGAGGGGAGCTGTTTTTT; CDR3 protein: CSVEWPSGGELFF
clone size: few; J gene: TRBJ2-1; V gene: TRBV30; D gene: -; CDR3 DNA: TGTGCCTGGAGTGTAGGGACAAACAATGAGCAGTTCTTC; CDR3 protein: CAWSVGTNNEQFF
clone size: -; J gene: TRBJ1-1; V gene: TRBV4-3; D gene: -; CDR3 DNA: TGCGCCAGCAGCCAAGATGGGGGCCATGCGGGGTCGGCTTTCTTT; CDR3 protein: CASSQDGGHAGSAFF
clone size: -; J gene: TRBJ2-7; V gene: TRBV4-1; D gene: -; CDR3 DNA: TGCGCCAGCAGCCAAGGGGACGGGGATCCATGGGAGCAGTACTTC; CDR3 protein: CASSQGDGDPWEQYF
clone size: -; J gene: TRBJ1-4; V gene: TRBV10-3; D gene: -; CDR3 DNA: TGTGCCATCAGTCCAGGGGAGGCGGCTAATGAAAAACTGTTTTTT; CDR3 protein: CAISPGEAANEKLFF
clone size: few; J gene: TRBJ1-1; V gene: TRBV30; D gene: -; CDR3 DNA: TGTGCCTGGAGGGAGAACACTGAAGCTTTCTTT; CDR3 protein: CAWRENTEAFF
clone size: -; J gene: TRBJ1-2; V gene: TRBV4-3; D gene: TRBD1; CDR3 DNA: TGCGCCAGCAGCCAAGACCAGACAGGGAGCGGCTACACCTTC; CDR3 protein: CASSQDQTGSGYTF